The TCR beta chain described here comes from a study of T cells in Graves' hyperthyroidism and ophthalmopathy. Study-wide points: Most clonotypes expanded in thyroid above 0.001 were likewise present in blood.

Germline CDR1 is SQVTM and CDR2 is ANQGSEA. There are 15 residues in the CDR3. Trimming cost V 6 bases and J 2 bases; bases outside gene matches: 5. Researchers amplified the TCR beta CDR3 regions from RNA transcripts. Using the HTBI primer set, a first-round RT-PCR was run on the TCR CDR3. TCRdb analysed the multiplex PCR reads with MiXCR anew, one entry per CDR3 protein. The table lists about half a million distinct CDR3 sequences, about 20% of them singletons. Note on this clonotype: Its cognate antigen is unknown.

Orbital computed tomography and thyroid ultrasound, together with serum TRAb and thyroxine and clinical symptoms, were used for diagnoses. The authors took PBMCs from 8.5 to 10 ml fresh peripheral blood. The chain couples TRBV29-1 to TRBJ2-2; 11 bases are a match to TRBD1. Sequencing input: blood. This TCR derives from a woman between 65 and 79 years old with Graves' ophthalmopathy. CDR3 sequence: CSVEDRGRNTGELFF. The CDR3 DNA reads as TGCAGCGTGGAGGACAGGGGGCGCAACACCGGGGAGCTGTTTTTT.